The 10 T cell receptor beta chains below come from one sample, sequenced in a study of monozygotic twins with inflammatory bowel disease. TCRdb reanalyzed the 5' RACE reads, giving one entry per CDR3 protein sequence and no DNA. Its listing shows approximately 400,000 distinct CDR3 sequences. Sequencing was performed on blood. Receptors originate from a human donor with ulcerative colitis or Crohn's disease, or a healthy co-twin of an affected twin (not recorded which).

The chain combines TRBV12-3 or TRBV12-4 with TRBJ1-2; absent DNA, TCRdb's TRBD1 call cannot be checked. The CDR3 loop spans 15 amino acids. The CDR3 is CASSLSGTGGDGYTF.

The chain has TRBV20-1 and TRBJ1-1; TCRdb proposes TRBD1, but this gene call is untestable without DNA. Germline V CDR1 and CDR2: DFQATT, SNEGSKA (reference sequence). The CDR3 has 14 amino acids. This chain's CDR3 is CSASMGAGNTEAFF.

The J gene is TRBJ1-1, the V gene TRBV4-1; TCRdb's assignment of TRBD1 cannot be checked, as there is no DNA. This CDR3 is 14 amino acids long. CDR1 and CDR2 (germline): MGHRA, YSYEKL. The CDR3: CASSQGQGVTVAFF.

The rearrangement links TRBV11-2 to TRBJ1-2. Germline-derived CDR1 and CDR2 are SGHAT and FQNNGV. The CDR3 is 15 amino acids. The chain's CDR3 is CASSLPTGEVKGYTF.

The rearrangement links TRBV28 to TRBJ2-3; no DNA is available, so the TRBD1 call from TCRdb remains unchecked. The CDR3 has 15 amino acids. Germline CDR1 is MDHEN and CDR2 is SYDVKM. The CDR3 protein is CASSLSGGPADTQYF.

V is TRBV5-1 and J is TRBJ2-5; lacking DNA, the TRBD1 call made by TCRdb goes unchecked. The CDR3 consists of 14 residues. The V gene's germline CDR1 is SGHRS and CDR2 YFSETQ. Here the CDR3 reads CASSLWTSQETQYF.

The gene calls are TRBV5-5 and TRBJ1-5; there is no DNA to check the TCRdb D call of TRBD1. This CDR3 spans 15 amino acids. Germline lookup yields CDR1 SGHKS and CDR2 YYEKEE (reference sequence). The CDR3 protein is CASSLDVGGNQPQHF.

This chain connects TRBV18 to TRBJ2-5. Germline CDR1 KGHSH, CDR2 LQKENI. This CDR3 is 13 amino acids long. CDR3: CASSPLQMETQYF.

The chain joins TRBV2 to TRBJ2-7. Looked up from germline, CDR1 is SNHLY and CDR2 is FYNNEI. This CDR3 is 13 amino acids long. CDR3 amino acids: CASSDTGLYEQYF.

V is TRBV7-2 and J is TRBJ2-1; the D gene TCRdb calls, TRBD2, cannot be checked with no DNA. The CDR3 consists of 15 residues. CDR1 and CDR2 (germline): SGHTA, FQGNSA. The CDR3 region is CASSFELAGGNEQFF. Based on the CDR3 plus reference TRBV7-2 and TRBJ2-1, the full variable domain is GAGVSQSPSNKVTEKGKDVELRCDPISGHTALYWYRQSLGQGLEFLIYFQGNSAPDKSGLPSDRFSAERTGGSVSTLTIQRTQQEDSAVYLCASSFELAGGNEQFFGPGTRLTVL.